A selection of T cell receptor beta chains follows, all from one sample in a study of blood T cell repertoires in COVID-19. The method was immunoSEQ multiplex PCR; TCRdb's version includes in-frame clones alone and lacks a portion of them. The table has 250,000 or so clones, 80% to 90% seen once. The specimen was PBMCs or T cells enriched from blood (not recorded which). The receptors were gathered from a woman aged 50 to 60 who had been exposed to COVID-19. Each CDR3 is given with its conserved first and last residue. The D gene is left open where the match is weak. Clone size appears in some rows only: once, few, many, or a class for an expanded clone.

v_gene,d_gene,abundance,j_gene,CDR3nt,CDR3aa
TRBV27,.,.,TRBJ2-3,TGTGCCAGCAGCCCCGCCCAGGGTGCAGATACGCAGTATTTT,CASSPAQGADTQYF
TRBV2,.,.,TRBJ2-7,TGTGCCAGCAGTGAGGGACATGGGCCATACGAGCAGTACTTC,CASSEGHGPYEQYF
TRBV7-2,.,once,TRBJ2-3,TGTGCCAGCAGCCAGGGGAGGGCGAGCACAGATACGCAGTATTTT,CASSQGRASTDTQYF
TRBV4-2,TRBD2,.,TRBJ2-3,TGTGCCAGCAGCCAAGAGGGGAGTAGCGGGGGTGCAGATACGCAGTATTTT,CASSQEGSSGGADTQYF
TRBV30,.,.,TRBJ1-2,TGTGCCTGGAGTGTAGGAGCTGGCTATGGCTACACCTTC,CAWSVGAGYGYTF
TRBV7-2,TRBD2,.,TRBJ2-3,TGTGCCAGCAGCTTAAACCCCACGGGACTAGCCTCACATACGCAGTATTTT,CASSLNPTGLASHTQYF
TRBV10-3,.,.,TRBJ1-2,TGTGCCATCAGCACAGGTTCCCACAACTATGGCTACACCTTC,CAISTGSHNYGYTF
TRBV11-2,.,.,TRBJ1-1,TGTGCCAGCAGCCTCGGACAGCCGAACACTGAAGCTTTCTTT,CASSLGQPNTEAFF
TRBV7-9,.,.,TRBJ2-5,TGTGCCAGCAGCCTAACGCCGGAGACCCAGTACTTC,CASSLTPETQYF
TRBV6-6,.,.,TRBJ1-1,TGTGCCAGCAGTTACTCGCAGGGCGGAGCTTTCTTT,CASSYSQGGAFF
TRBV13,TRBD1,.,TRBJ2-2,TGTGCCAGCAGCTCCACCTACAGACAGGGCACCGGGGAGCTGTTTTTT,CASSSTYRQGTGELFF
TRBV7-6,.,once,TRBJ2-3,TGTGCCAGCAGCTTTTACCCTTCGGCGTGGAGGGATACGCAGTATTTT,CASSFYPSAWRDTQYF
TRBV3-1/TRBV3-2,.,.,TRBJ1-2,TGTGCCAGCAGTCCTACCAAACAGGGAATCAATGGCTACACCTTC,CASSPTKQGINGYTF
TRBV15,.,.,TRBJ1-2,TGTGCCACCAGCAGAGATTCCGGGGGGGGCTACACCTTC,CATSRDSGGGYTF
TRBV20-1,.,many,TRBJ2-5,TGCAGTGCCCCCCGAGAGACCCAGTACTTC,CSAPRETQYF
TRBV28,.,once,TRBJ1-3,TGTGCCAGCAGCATCCCAAGCCGATTTGGAAACACCATATATTTT,CASSIPSRFGNTIYF
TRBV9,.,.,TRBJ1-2,TGTGCCAGCAGCCTAGATGGCATCTATGGCTACACCTTC,CASSLDGIYGYTF
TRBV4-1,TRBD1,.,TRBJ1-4,TGCGCCAGCAACCAAGATGGCACAGGGGATGAAAAACTGTTTTTT,CASNQDGTGDEKLFF